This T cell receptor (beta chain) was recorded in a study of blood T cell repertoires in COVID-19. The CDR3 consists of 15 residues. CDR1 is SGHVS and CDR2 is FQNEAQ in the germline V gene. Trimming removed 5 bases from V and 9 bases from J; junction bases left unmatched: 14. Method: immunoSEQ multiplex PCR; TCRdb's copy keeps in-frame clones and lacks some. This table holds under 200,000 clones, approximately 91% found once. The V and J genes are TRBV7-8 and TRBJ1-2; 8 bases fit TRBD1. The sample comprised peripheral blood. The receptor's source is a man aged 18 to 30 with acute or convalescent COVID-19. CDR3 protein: CASSPRTGRIYSYTF. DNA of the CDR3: TGTGCCAGCAGCCCAAGGACAGGGAGGATTTATAGCTACACCTTC.